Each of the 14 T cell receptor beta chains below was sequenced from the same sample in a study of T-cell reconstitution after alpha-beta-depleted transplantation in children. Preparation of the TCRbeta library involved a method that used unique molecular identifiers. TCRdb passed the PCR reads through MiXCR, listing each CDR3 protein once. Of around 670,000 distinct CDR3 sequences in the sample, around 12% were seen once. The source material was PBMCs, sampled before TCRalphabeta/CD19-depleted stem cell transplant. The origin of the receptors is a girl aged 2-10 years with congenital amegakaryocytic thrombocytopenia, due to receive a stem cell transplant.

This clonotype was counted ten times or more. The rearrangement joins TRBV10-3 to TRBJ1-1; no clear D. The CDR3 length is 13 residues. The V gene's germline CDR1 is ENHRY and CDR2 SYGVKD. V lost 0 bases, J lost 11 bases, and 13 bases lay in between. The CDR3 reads CAISESLEGGAFF. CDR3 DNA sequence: TGTGCCATCAGTGAGTCCCTGGAGGGAGGGGCTTTCTTT.

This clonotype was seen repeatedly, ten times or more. The CDR3 DNA follows: TGTGCCAGCAGCTTAACTGGGACAGGGGTTTTCGAGCAGTACTTC. Translation: CASSLTGTGVFEQYF. The rearrangement links TRBV7-9 to TRBJ2-7; 10 bases line up with TRBD1. V lost 2 bases, J lost 6 bases, and 7 bases stayed unmatched. The V gene's germline CDR1 is SEHNR and CDR2 FQNEAQ (reference sequence). The CDR3 totals 15 residues.

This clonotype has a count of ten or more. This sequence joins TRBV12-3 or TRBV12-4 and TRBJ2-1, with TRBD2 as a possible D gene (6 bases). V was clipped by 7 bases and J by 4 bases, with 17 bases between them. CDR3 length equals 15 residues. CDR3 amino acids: CASNLRDSSYNEQFF. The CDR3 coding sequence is TGTGCCAGCAACCTCCGGGACTCTTCATACAATGAGCAGTTCTTC.

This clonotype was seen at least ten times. The CDR3 region has the DNA TGCGCCAGCAGCTTTACAGGGACACCAGAGACCCAGTACTTC. It specifies CASSFTGTPETQYF. V is TRBV5-1 and J is TRBJ2-5; maybe TRBD1 (6 bases). The length of the CDR3 is 14 residues. The V end lost 2 bases, the J end lost 4 bases, and 12 bases lay between the germline ends. Germline lookup yields CDR1 SGHRS and CDR2 YFSETQ.

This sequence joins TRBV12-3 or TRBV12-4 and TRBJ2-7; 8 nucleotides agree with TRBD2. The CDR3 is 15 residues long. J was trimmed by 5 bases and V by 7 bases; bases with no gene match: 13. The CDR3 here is CASNLAGAGLDEQYF. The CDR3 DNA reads TGTGCCAGCAACCTAGCGGGTGCCGGTTTGGACGAGCAGTACTTC.

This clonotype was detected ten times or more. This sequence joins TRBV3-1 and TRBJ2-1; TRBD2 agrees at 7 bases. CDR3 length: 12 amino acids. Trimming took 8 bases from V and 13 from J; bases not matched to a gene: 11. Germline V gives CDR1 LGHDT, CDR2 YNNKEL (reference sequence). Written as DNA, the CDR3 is TGTGCCAGCTCCCGGGGGGAGGCAGTCCAGTTCTTC. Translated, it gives CASSRGEAVQFF.

The chain's CDR3 is CSVGVASTDTQYF. DNA for the CDR3: TGCAGCGTTGGGGTGGCTAGCACAGATACGCAGTATTTT. The chain has TRBV29-1 and TRBJ2-3; D is undetermined. The ends were cut back, 4 bases at V and 0 bases at J, with 8 bases in the middle. In germline, CDR1 is SQVTM, CDR2 ANQGSEA. This CDR3 contains 13 residues.

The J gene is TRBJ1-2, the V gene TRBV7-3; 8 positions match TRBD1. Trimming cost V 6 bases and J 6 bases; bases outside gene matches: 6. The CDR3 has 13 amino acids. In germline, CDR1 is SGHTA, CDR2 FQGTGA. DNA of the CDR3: TGTGCCAGCAGTCGCGCAGGGGGCGATGGCTACACCTTC. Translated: CASSRAGGDGYTF.

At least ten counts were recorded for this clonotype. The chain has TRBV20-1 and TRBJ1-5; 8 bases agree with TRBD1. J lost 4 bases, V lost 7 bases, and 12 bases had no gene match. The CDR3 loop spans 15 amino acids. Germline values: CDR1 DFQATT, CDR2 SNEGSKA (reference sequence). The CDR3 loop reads CSVPGGIAGNQPQHF. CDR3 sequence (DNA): TGCAGTGTCCCAGGGGGCATTGCAGGGAATCAGCCCCAGCATTTT.

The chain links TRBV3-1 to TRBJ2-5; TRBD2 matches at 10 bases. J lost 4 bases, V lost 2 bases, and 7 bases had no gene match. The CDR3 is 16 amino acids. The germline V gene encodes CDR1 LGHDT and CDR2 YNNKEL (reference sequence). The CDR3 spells CASSQLAGVGTETQYF. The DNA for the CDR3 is TGTGCCAGCAGCCAACTAGCGGGAGTGGGAACAGAGACCCAGTACTTC.

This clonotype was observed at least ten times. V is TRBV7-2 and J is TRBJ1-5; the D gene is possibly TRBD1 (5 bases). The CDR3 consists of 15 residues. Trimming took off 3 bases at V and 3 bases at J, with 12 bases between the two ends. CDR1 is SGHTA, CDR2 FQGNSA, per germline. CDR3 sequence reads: CASSFQTGFNQPQHF. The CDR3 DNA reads TGTGCCAGCAGCTTCCAAACAGGTTTCAATCAGCCCCAGCATTTT.

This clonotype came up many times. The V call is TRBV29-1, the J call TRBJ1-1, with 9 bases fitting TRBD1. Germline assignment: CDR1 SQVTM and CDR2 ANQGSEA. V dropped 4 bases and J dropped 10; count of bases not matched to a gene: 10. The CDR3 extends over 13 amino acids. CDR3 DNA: TGCAGCGTTGGGGATAGACAGGGGGTGGGAGCTTTCTTT. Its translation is CSVGDRQGVGAFF.

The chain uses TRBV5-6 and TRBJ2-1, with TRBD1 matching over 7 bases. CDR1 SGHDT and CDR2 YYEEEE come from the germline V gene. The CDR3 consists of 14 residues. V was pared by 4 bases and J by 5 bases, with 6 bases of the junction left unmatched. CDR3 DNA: TGTGCCAGCAGCCTCCCGACAGGGAACAATGAGCAGTTCTTC. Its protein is CASSLPTGNNEQFF.

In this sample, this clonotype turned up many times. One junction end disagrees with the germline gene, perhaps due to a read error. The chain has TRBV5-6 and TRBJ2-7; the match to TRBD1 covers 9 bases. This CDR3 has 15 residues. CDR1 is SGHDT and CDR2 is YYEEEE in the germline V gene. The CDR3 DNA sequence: TGTGCCAGCAGCCGCCGGGACAGGGAACTTTACGGGCAGTACTTC. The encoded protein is CASSRRDRELYGQYF.